This T cell receptor beta chain was profiled in a study of glioma-infiltrating T cells after dendritic cell vaccination. Whole-study context: Dendritic cell vaccine was injected intradermally three times, biweekly.

Study conclusions and caveats: Patients with more pretreatment TILs had longer time to progression and survival.

This clone showed up just a few times. What it binds is unknown. Time point of the sample: after dendritic cell vaccination, including at tumor progression/relapse. Patients had residual fresh-frozen tumor tissue and more than two years of survival data. None of the glioblastoma patients had an isocitrate dehydrogenase mutation. Assay used: immunoSEQ multiplex PCR; TCRdb lists only in-frame clones, some missing. The sample holds 75,000 to 95,000 clones, 80% to 90% seen once. Trimming took 10 bases from V and 4 from J, leaving 11 bases between them. The CDR3 is made up of 11 amino acids. Germline CDR1 and CDR2: MNHEY and SMNVEV (reference sequence).

This clonotype originated in a human donor with glioblastoma. V usage is TRBV27 and J usage is TRBJ2-7, with D possibly being TRBD1 (5 bases). Sequencing was performed on blood, taken after dendritic cell vaccination. The DNA for the CDR3 is TGTGCCATGGGCCCAGGGTACGAGCAGTACTTC. Translated, it gives CAMGPGYEQYF.